This entry describes one TCR beta chain. These data are taken from a study of cytotoxic CD8 clonotypes in ibrutinib-treated CLL. Produced via immunoSEQ multiplex PCR; TCRdb's table is partial and in-frame only. The sample comprises 250,000 to 350,000 clones, approximately 79% of which are singletons, and about 5.3% rests with the top ten. V gave up 1 base and J gave up 6 bases, with 7 bases separating them. The germline V gene encodes CDR1 SGHAT and CDR2 FQNNGV. The CDR3 length is 13 residues. V and J are TRBV11-2 and TRBJ2-4; D might be TRBD1 (6 bases). The TCR comes from a human donor with chronic lymphocytic leukemia. The input for sequencing was PBMCs, taken at disease progression, from a patient treated with ibrutinib. DNA for the CDR3: TGTGCCAGCAGCTTAGGCAGGGGAAACATTCAGTACTTC. Amino acids: CASSLGRGNIQYF.